In this sample, the clone carrying this T cell receptor beta chain turned up many times. Trimming cost V 1 base and J 4 bases, with 13 bases left between them. CDR1 SEHNR and CDR2 FQNEAQ come from the germline V gene (reference sequence). The CDR3 has 15 amino acids. This entry comes from a study of Graves' ophthalmopathy and Graves' hyperthyroidism. With a duration under 3 months, ophthalmopathy in the donors showed moderate-to-severe activity, CAS ≥3 and NOSPECS ≥4. From RNA, the CDR3 regions of TCR beta chains were amplified and sequenced. A first-round RT-PCR used HTBI primers, followed by a second-round multiplex PCR. TCRdb fed the multiplex PCR reads into MiXCR, producing one record per CDR3 protein. The profile shows about 740,000 distinct CDR3 sequences, 35% to 50% of them singletons.

The sequence was obtained from an adult man with Graves' ophthalmopathy. The chain combines TRBV7-9 with TRBJ1-1; tentative D call: TRBD1 (6 bases). Sequencing was performed on peripheral blood. CDR3 region: CASSLEAGAGTEAFF. In DNA, the CDR3 is TGTGCCAGCAGCTTAGAAGCAGGGGCGGGCACTGAAGCTTTCTTT.